This TCR beta chain came from a study of blood T cell repertoires in COVID-19. About the research overall: Samples came from the United States, Italy and Spain, spanning acute and convalescent COVID-19. The cDNA or gDNA used as material had been derived from T cells, B-cell-depleted T cells, or PBMCs.

Original methodology: The assay estimated nucleated cells by amplifying reference gene primers. TCRdb keeps only in-frame clones here, not all; method: immunoSEQ multiplex PCR. The DNA gave D and trimming, while V, J and clone size come from that table. Here the sample spans 50,000 or so clones, 87% being singletons. V lost 2 bases and J 0 bases, leaving 11 bases between the germline ends. Germline CDR1 and CDR2: SGHVS and FQNEAQ. The CDR3 has 16 amino acids. This sequence was found in a man aged 50 or older with active COVID-19. The sample was peripheral blood. The rearrangement joins TRBV7-8 to TRBJ1-3; D remains ambiguous. In nucleotides, the CDR3 is TGTGCCAGCAGCTTACTCCCCGGAGTCTCTGGAAACACCATATATTTT. This gives the protein CASSLLPGVSGNTIYF.